This TCR beta chain emerged from a study of Ad26.COV2.S vaccination and SARS-CoV-2 variants. This CDR3 contains 14 residues. Germline V gives CDR1 KGHSY, CDR2 FQNENV. The ends lost 3 bases at V and 4 bases at J; junction bases unmatched: 1. Method: immunoSEQ multiplex PCR; TCRdb's copy keeps in-frame clones and lacks some. The sample records hundreds of thousands of clones, roughly 84% being singletons. Remarks on this clone: Its antigen is currently unknown. Within the sample, other DNA sequences also encode this same CDR3.

Specified treatment: over 15 received Ad26.COV2.S at low or high dose, single or two shots; a few received placebo; per-sample allocation not given. At day 63 after the first vaccine or placebo injection, samples were drawn. General study findings and limits: Spike-specific TCR breadth was greater after Ad26.COV2.S than placebo.

This chain connects TRBV16 to TRBJ1-5; 9 nucleotides align to TRBD1. The sequences come from peripheral blood, collected in a trial of Ad26.COV2.S vaccine versus placebo. This clonotype originated in a person between 18 and 65 years old who received the Ad26.COV2.S COVID-19 vaccine or a placebo. CDR3 DNA: TGTGCCAGCAGCCAGGGACAGGGAAATCAGCCCCAGCATTTT. Translated: CASSQGQGNQPQHF. Supplemented by reference TRBV16 and TRBJ1-5, the full variable domain reads GEEVAQTPKHLVRGEGQKAKLYCAPIKGHSYVFWYQQVLKNEFKFLISFQNENVFDETGMPKERFSAKCLPNSPCSLEIQATKLEDSAVYFCASSQGQGNQPQHFGDGTRLSIL.